Following are 3 T cell receptor beta chains from one sample sequenced in a study of T cell clusters in autoimmune cytopenias. TRB was amplified from about 260 ng of peripheral blood genomic DNA per sample. TRB rearrangements were amplified by touch-down multiplex PCR with mixed TRB-A/B primers. With the multiplex PCR reads reprocessed, TCRdb shows one record per CDR3 protein and no DNA. The table lists thousands of distinct CDR3 sequences. The sequencing sample was made of peripheral blood. The receptor set was obtained from a human donor with an autoimmune cytopenia or autoimmune hepatitis (not recorded which).

According to its frequency, this clonotype is medium-sized. The V and J genes are TRBV29-1 and TRBJ1-2; TCRdb's D call of TRBD1 is untestable without DNA. The CDR3 consists of 15 residues. Germline values: CDR1 SQVTM, CDR2 ANQGSEA. The chain's CDR3 is CSVARDSMGGYGYTF.

Considering frequency, this clonotype is medium-sized. The chain joins TRBV6-5 to TRBJ1-1. The CDR3 covers 15 residues. The germline V gene encodes CDR1 MNHEY and CDR2 SVGAGI. CDR3 region: CASSYVGFLDTEAFF.

The chain is built from TRBV4-3 and TRBJ1-3; checking the TCRdb D call of TRBD1 is not possible without DNA. Germline-derived CDR1 and CDR2 are LGHNA and YSLEER. The CDR3 length is 15 residues. This chain's CDR3 is CASSPQTGSGNTIYF.